A single sample is the source of the 21 T cell receptor beta chains below, sequenced in a study of somatic mutations in cytotoxic T cells in rheumatoid arthritis. The method was immunoSEQ multiplex PCR; TCRdb's version includes in-frame clones alone and lacks a portion of them. The profile shows over 15,000 clones, roughly four fifths of them singletons. Sequenced input: CD8+ T cells sorted from blood. Source of these receptors: an adult with rheumatoid arthritis.

This clone was seen a few times. The chain combines TRBV4-1 with TRBJ1-1; D unresolved. Trimming left V 1 base short and J 6 bases short, with 15 bases between. The CDR3 runs to 15 residues. Per the germline V gene, CDR1 is MGHRA and CDR2 is YSYEKL. The CDR3 spells CASSQAYMGKPEAFF. CDR3 nucleotide sequence: TGCGCCAGCAGCCAAGCTTATATGGGAAAGCCTGAAGCTTTCTTT.

This chain joins TRBV19 and TRBJ1-1, with D hard to call. Trimming removed 2 bases at V and 1 base at J, with 14 bases between. The CDR3 has 16 residues. The germline gives CDR1 LNHDA, CDR2 SQIVND (reference sequence). The CDR3 here is CASSIILGRRNTEAFF. For the CDR3, the DNA is TGTGCCAGTAGTATAATCTTGGGCAGACGGAACACTGAAGCTTTCTTT.

V usage is TRBV15 and J usage is TRBJ2-7, with D uncertain. Germline CDR1 is LNHNV and CDR2 is YYDKDF (reference sequence). The CDR3 is 16 residues long. V gave up 1 base and J gave up 4 bases, with 17 bases separating them. The CDR3 DNA follows: TGTGCCACCAGCAGAGCGGCCCTAACTCGGCCATACGAGCAGTACTTC. It yields the protein CATSRAALTRPYEQYF.

This chain joins TRBV28 and TRBJ2-4, with 7 bases lining up with TRBD2. This CDR3 is built from 20 residues. Looked up from germline, CDR1 is MDHEN and CDR2 is SYDVKM. V lost 6 bases, J lost 3 bases, and 23 bases stayed unmatched. CDR3 in DNA: TGTGCCAGCAGCATCCCCTACGGGCTAGCGGAGGTGGACGGCAAAAACATTCAGTACTTC. Protein sequence: CASSIPYGLAEVDGKNIQYF. Full variable domain (rest looked up from reference TRBV28 and TRBJ2-4): DVKVTQSSRYLVKRTGEKVFLECVQDMDHENMFWYRQDPGLGLRLIYFSYDVKMKEKGDIPEGYSVSREKKERFSLILESASTNQTSMYLCASSIPYGLAEVDGKNIQYFGAGTRLSVL.

The chain carries TRBV5-6 and TRBJ2-3; 13 bases map to TRBD2. J was trimmed by 10 bases and V by 1 base; bases with no gene match: 18. Germline CDR1 reads SGHDT; CDR2 reads YYEEEE. This CDR3 is 19 amino acids long. The DNA for the CDR3 is TGTGCCAGCAGCTTGAACGTTCGCGGGGTCGGACTAGCGGGAGCGGCGCAGTATTTT. Translating it yields CASSLNVRGVGLAGAAQYF. Variable domain in full (rest from reference TRBV5-6 and TRBJ2-3): DAGVTQSPTHLIKTRGQQVTLRCSPKSGHDTVSWYQQALGQGPQFIFQYYEEEERQRGNFPDRFSGHQFPNYSSELNVNALLLGDSALYLCASSLNVRGVGLAGAAQYFGPGTRLTVL.

The rearrangement links TRBV7-8 to TRBJ2-7, with 7 bases fitting TRBD2. The trim removed 4 bases at V and 2 bases at J, leaving 8 bases unmatched. The CDR3 covers 15 residues. Germline V gene lookup returns CDR1 SGHVS and CDR2 FQNEAQ. CDR3 region: CASSSSGGGAYEQYF. CDR3 DNA sequence: TGTGCCAGCAGCTCCTCGGGGGGTGGGGCCTACGAGCAGTACTTC. The full variable domain, its missing parts supplied by reference TRBV7-8 and TRBJ2-7, is GAGVSQSPRYKVAKRGQDVALRCDPISGHVSLFWYQQALGQGPEFLTYFQNEAQLDKSGLPSDRFFAERPEGSVSTLKIQRTQQEDSAVYLCASSSSGGGAYEQYFGPGTRLTVT.

The gene calls are TRBV5-6 and TRBJ2-7, with D unresolved. There are 12 residues in the CDR3. From germline, CDR1 is SGHDT and CDR2 YYEEEE. V lost 4 bases and J lost 6, with 11 bases in between. CDR3 amino acids: CASSRRVGEQYF. The CDR3 nucleotides read TGTGCCAGCAGCAGACGGGTTGGCGAGCAGTACTTC.

This chain connects TRBV28 to TRBJ1-2; no firm D call. The V end was cut by 6 bases, the J end by 6 bases, with 14 bases between. Germline loops: CDR1 MDHEN, CDR2 SYDVKM. CDR3 length: 13 amino acids. The CDR3 nucleotides are TGTGCCAGCAGATACGGCCAGGTCCATGGCTACACCTTC. This gives the protein CASRYGQVHGYTF.

The V gene is TRBV9, the J gene TRBJ2-5; D may match TRBD1 or TRBD2 (6 bases each). Germline assignment: CDR1 SGDLS and CDR2 YYNGEE. The germline V and J ends were trimmed by 0 bases and 4 bases, with 10 bases remaining between them. This CDR3 spans 14 amino acids. CDR3 sequence reads: CASSVVGGRETQYF. CDR3 DNA sequence: TGTGCCAGCAGCGTAGTTGGGGGGCGAGAGACCCAGTACTTC.

The chain uses TRBV27 and TRBJ1-2; TRBD1 agrees at 8 bases. Germline CDR1 is MNHEY and CDR2 is SMNVEV (reference sequence). CDR3 length: 14 amino acids. The ends lost 5 bases at V and 6 bases at J; junction bases unmatched: 8. The CDR3 here is CASSPTTGGDGYTF. CDR3 sequence (DNA): TGTGCCAGCAGTCCAACAACAGGGGGGGATGGCTACACCTTC.

The chain has TRBV15 and TRBJ1-3, with D maybe TRBD1 (6 bases). The germline V and J ends were trimmed by 0 bases and 3 bases, with 9 bases remaining between them. This CDR3 is 15 amino acids long. Germline V gives CDR1 LNHNV, CDR2 YYDKDF (reference sequence). CDR3 sequence reads: CATSRDRDIGNTIYF. Here the CDR3 DNA reads TGTGCCACCAGCAGAGATCGGGACATTGGAAACACCATATATTTT.

This clone appeared a few times. This sequence joins TRBV9 and TRBJ1-1; the match to TRBD1 covers 9 bases. The CDR3 covers 13 residues. V was clipped by 5 bases and J by 1 base; unmatched bases: 0. Germline V lookup: CDR1 SGDLS, CDR2 YYNGEE. Here the CDR3 DNA reads TGTGCCAGCAGGGGACAGGGGAACACTGAAGCTTTCTTT. This sequence encodes CASRGQGNTEAFF.

The gene calls are TRBV6-1 and TRBJ2-7; D might be TRBD2 (5 bases). The CDR3 totals 11 residues. Deletions cut 6 bases from V and 7 bases from J, with 10 bases between. CDR1 is MNHNS and CDR2 is SASEGT in the germline V gene. Here the CDR3 reads CASRERGEQYF. CDR3 nucleotides: TGTGCCAGCAGGGAACGGGGAGAGCAGTACTTC.

The chain is built from TRBV10-3 and TRBJ2-7; the match to TRBD2 covers 8 bases. V shed 7 bases, J shed 2 bases, and the junction held 4 bases outside the gene matches. Per the germline V gene, CDR1 is ENHRY and CDR2 is SYGVKD. This CDR3 has 13 amino acids. CDR3 sequence: CAITSGLAYEQYF. The DNA of the CDR3 is TGTGCCATCACCTCGGGACTAGCCTACGAGCAGTACTTC.

This clone showed up just a few times. The rearrangement uses TRBV6-5 and TRBJ2-7; 8 positions agree with TRBD2. Germline V CDR1 and CDR2: MNHEY, SVGAGI. CDR3 length: 15 amino acids. Trimming took 4 bases from V and 0 from J; bases not matched to a gene: 5. The CDR3 coding sequence is TGTGCCAGCAGTTCGACGGGAGGGCGCTCCTACGAGCAGTACTTC. Amino acid sequence: CASSSTGGRSYEQYF.

This chain connects TRBV30 to TRBJ2-7; D ambiguous. The CDR3 runs 17 residues. Trimming stripped 4 bases from V and 3 bases from J, with 25 bases between. From germline, CDR1 is GTSNPN and CDR2 SVGIG (reference sequence). CDR3 nucleotides: TGTGCCTGGAAGCAAGGCGGTGGGCAGGCAATAAGCTACGAGCAGTACTTC. Protein sequence: CAWKQGGGQAISYEQYF.

The chain joins TRBV27 to TRBJ2-3; TRBD2 matches at 10 bases. CDR1 and CDR2 (germline): MNHEY, SMNVEV (reference sequence). Trimming removed 8 bases from V and 8 bases from J; junction bases left unmatched: 16. The CDR3 contains 16 residues. The CDR3 loop is CASSPTGLAGAGTQYF. In DNA form, the CDR3 reads TGTGCCAGCTCCCCGACGGGGCTAGCGGGAGCAGGTACGCAGTATTTT.

The rearrangement uses TRBV5-6 and TRBJ2-7; TRBD2 might be the D (6 bases). The CDR3 totals 14 residues. Trimming removed 4 bases at V and 2 bases at J, with 13 bases between. Germline V CDR1 and CDR2: SGHDT, YYEEEE. Here the CDR3 reads CASSPGVAAYEQYF. The DNA for the CDR3 is TGTGCCAGCAGCCCGGGAGTGGCAGCCTACGAGCAGTACTTC.

The chain is built from TRBV9 and TRBJ2-3; 12 bases fit TRBD2. Germline V gene data show CDR1 as SGDLS and CDR2 as YYNGEE. Germline trimming cut 0 bases from V and 2 bases from J; bases unmatched to any gene: 1. The CDR3 is made up of 16 amino acids. In nucleotides, the CDR3 is TGTGCCAGCAGCGTAGGGACTAGCGGGGTCACAGATACGCAGTATTTT. The encoded protein is CASSVGTSGVTDTQYF.

The V gene is TRBV6-6, the J gene TRBJ2-3; 7 bases are shared with TRBD2. The CDR3 contains 14 residues. Germline V CDR1 and CDR2: MNHNY, SVGAGI (reference sequence). Losses at the gene ends were 2 bases for V and 1 base for J; bases not matched to a gene: 0. The CDR3: CASSYGGGTDTQYF. The CDR3 nucleotides read TGTGCCAGCAGTTACGGGGGGGGCACAGATACGCAGTATTTT.

The CDR3 sequence: CASSQDSGLNTEAFF. The CDR3 nucleotides are TGCGCCAGCAGCCAAGATTCGGGTTTGAACACTGAAGCTTTCTTT. The rearrangement joins TRBV4-1 to TRBJ1-1; D is unresolved. Trimming cost V 0 bases and J 0 bases, with 8 bases left between them. This CDR3 is 15 amino acids long. The germline V gene encodes CDR1 MGHRA and CDR2 YSYEKL.